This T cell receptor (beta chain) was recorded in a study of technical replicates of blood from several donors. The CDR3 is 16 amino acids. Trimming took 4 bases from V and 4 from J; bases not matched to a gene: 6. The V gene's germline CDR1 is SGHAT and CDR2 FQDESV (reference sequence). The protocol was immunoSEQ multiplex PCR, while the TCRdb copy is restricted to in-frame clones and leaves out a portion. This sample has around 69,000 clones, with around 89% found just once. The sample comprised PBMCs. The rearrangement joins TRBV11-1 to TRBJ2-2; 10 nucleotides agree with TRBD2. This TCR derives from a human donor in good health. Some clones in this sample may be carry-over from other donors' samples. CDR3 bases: TGTGCCAGCAGCTCAGAACTAGCGGGGCGCACCGGGGAGCTGTTTTTT. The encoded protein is CASSSELAGRTGELFF. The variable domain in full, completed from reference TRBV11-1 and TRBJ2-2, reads EAEVAQSPRYKITEKSQAVAFWCDPISGHATLYWYRQILGQGPELLVQFQDESVVDDSQLPKDRFSAERLKGVDSTLKIQPAELGDSAMYLCASSSELAGRTGELFFGEGSRLTVL.